One sample yielded the 3 T cell receptor beta chains listed below, sequenced in a study of T-cell reconstitution after alpha-beta-depleted transplantation in children (dated by TCRdb to 2016 to 2017). Reading the label with the study, this specimen's treatment or condition is: allogeneic hematopoietic cell transplantation with graft depleted of TCRalphabeta T cells and CD19 B cells. Libraries came from PCR. The instrument was an Illumina HiSeq 2500. Molecular barcoding was employed in the preparation of TCR libraries, with unique molecular identifiers being used to normalize TCRbeta repertoire quantification. TCRdb cleaned the public reads at Q25 with fastp, built clones with MiXCR and kept in-frame beta chains. Each entry is one CDR3 protein sequence, shown with its most common DNA and genes. The sample data list around 440,000 distinct CDR3 sequences, and about 17% of these were observed just once. Of the sample, roughly 27% falls within the top ten clones.

This specimen consisted of PBMCs, mostly from graft donor cells, obtained 360 days after TCRalphabeta/CD19-depleted stem cell transplant. These receptors were taken from a boy in the first two years of life who had a stem cell transplant for Wiskott-Aldrich syndrome, so the T cells may come from the graft donor.

The chain combines TRBV24-1 with TRBJ1-2; maybe TRBD1 (5 bases). The CDR3 extends over 12 amino acids. With 6 bases removed from V and 8 bases from J, the gap between germline ends came to 12 bases. Looked up from germline, CDR1 is KGHDR and CDR2 is SFDVKD. The CDR3: CATSKGRQGYTF. The CDR3 DNA sequence: TGTGCCACCAGTAAGGGGAGGCAGGGCTACACCTTC.

This clonotype was seen once. The V gene is TRBV7-2, the J gene TRBJ2-3; D may be TRBD2 (7 bases). The CDR3 contains 16 residues. CDR1 is SGHTA and CDR2 is FQGNSA in the germline V gene. V gave up 3 bases and J gave up 2 bases, with 15 bases separating them. The CDR3 region has the DNA TGTGCCAGCAGCTTGTCGGGGGGCAGGGACACAGATACGCAGTATTTT. Encoded protein: CASSLSGGRDTDTQYF.

V and J are TRBV15 and TRBJ1-4; no clear D gene. This CDR3 has 14 amino acids. Germline lookup yields CDR1 LNHNV and CDR2 YYDKDF (reference sequence). Trimming shortened V by 0 bases and J by 8 bases, and 10 bases separated the two germline ends. The CDR3 reads CATSRDAGSEKLFF. CDR3 nucleotides: TGTGCCACCAGCAGAGATGCGGGATCGGAAAAACTGTTTTTT.